This TCR beta chain came from a study of blood T cell repertoires in COVID-19. For the study at large: Sample material is recorded as cDNA or gDNA derived from T cells, B-cell-depleted T cells, or PBMCs.

Assignment of participants to cohorts was predicated upon participant-reported clinical history. Symptom resolution, clearance, or two negative PCRs marked donors in Cohort 3 as recovered. The length of the CDR3 is 14 residues. Trimming removed 7 bases from V and 0 bases from J, with 13 bases in between. Germline V lookup: CDR1 GTSNPN, CDR2 SVGIG (reference sequence). This clone was recorded a few times. Repertoires were generated with immunoSEQ multiplex PCR, while TCRdb's copy carries only in-frame clones and drops some. The sample lists a few hundred thousand clones; 80% to 90% were seen once. The sequencing input was PBMCs or T cells enriched from blood (not recorded which). This chain joins TRBV30 and TRBJ1-3; perhaps TRBD1 as D (6 bases). The receptor was isolated from a woman younger than 45 who had recovered from COVID-19. The CDR3 protein is CASPGHSSGNTIYF. For the CDR3, the DNA is TGTGCCTCTCCGGGACACAGCTCTGGAAACACCATATATTTT.